The entry below describes one T cell receptor (beta chain). The sample comes from a study of blood T cell repertoires in COVID-19. For the study at large: In each case, the material was cDNA or gDNA derived from T cells, B-cell-depleted T cells, or PBMCs.

Clones were sequenced by immunoSEQ multiplex PCR, and TCRdb holds only the in-frame ones, with some missing. The data contain 200,000 to 300,000 clones, approximately 85% of them singletons. The receptor was derived from a woman in her fifties or sixties with acute COVID-19. Sequencing input: PBMCs or T cells enriched from blood (not recorded which).

In nucleotides, the CDR3 is TGTGCCAGCAGCTGGACAGGGATCTCTGGGGCCAACGTCCTGACTTTC. This translates into CASSWTGISGANVLTF. The rearrangement links TRBV5-8 to TRBJ2-6; TRBD1 agrees at 8 bases. The CDR3 has 16 amino acids. Germline assignment: CDR1 SGHTS and CDR2 YDEGEE. V was pared by 3 bases and J by 0 bases, with 2 bases of the junction left unmatched.